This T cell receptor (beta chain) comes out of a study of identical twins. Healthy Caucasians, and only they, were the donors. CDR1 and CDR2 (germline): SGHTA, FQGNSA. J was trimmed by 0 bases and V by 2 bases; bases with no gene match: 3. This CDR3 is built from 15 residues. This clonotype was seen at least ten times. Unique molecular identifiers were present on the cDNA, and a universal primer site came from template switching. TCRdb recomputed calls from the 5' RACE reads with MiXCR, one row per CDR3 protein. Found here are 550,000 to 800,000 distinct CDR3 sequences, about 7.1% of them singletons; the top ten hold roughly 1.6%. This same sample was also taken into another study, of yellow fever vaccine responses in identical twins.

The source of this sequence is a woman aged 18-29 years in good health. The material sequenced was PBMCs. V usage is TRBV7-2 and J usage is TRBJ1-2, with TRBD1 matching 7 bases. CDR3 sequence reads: CASSLNDRANYGYTF. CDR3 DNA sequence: TGTGCCAGCAGCTTAAACGACAGGGCTAACTATGGCTACACCTTC.